This entry concerns a single T cell receptor (beta chain). The germline CDR1 and CDR2 sequences are KGHSH and LQKENI. This CDR3 has 13 residues. Trimming removed 5 bases from V and 4 bases from J, with 11 bases in between. TCRdb analysed the multiplex PCR reads with MiXCR anew, one entry per CDR3 protein. The sample holds 200,000 to 250,000 distinct CDR3 sequences, about 32% seen once. The sample is drawn from a study of breast tumors, draining lymph nodes, adjacent tissues. Breast cancer patients provided tissue from their axillary draining lymph nodes. The chain joins TRBV18 to TRBJ1-2; D gene ambiguous. The TCR was taken from a female donor with breast cancer. Some clones in this sample may be carry-over from other donors' samples. Source material: axillary lymph node tissue. The CDR3 DNA is TGTGCCAGCTCATTCGGGGAGCCCTATGGCTACACCTTC. As protein: CASSFGEPYGYTF.